These 7 T cell receptor beta chains came from one sample sequenced in a study of blood T cell repertoires in COVID-19. TCRdb's table, derived via immunoSEQ multiplex PCR, lists solely in-frame clones and lacks some. Here the sample spans around 52,000 clones, around 80% being singletons. Sequenced: peripheral blood. Receptors were obtained from a woman aged 60 to 75 with acute or convalescent COVID-19.

This clone was seen just once. This chain connects TRBV6-5 to TRBJ2-3, with TRBD2 matching over 7 bases. After removal of 2 bases from V and 1 base from J, the junction contained 0 bases not matched to a gene. Germline V gives CDR1 MNHEY, CDR2 SVGAGI. The CDR3 totals 14 residues. CDR3 amino acids: CASSYAGGTDTQYF. The CDR3 region has the DNA TGTGCCAGCAGTTACGCGGGGGGCACAGATACGCAGTATTTT.

This sequence joins TRBV5-8 and TRBJ2-2, with 8 nucleotides matching TRBD1. Germline V gene lookup returns CDR1 SGHTS and CDR2 YDEGEE. V gave up 0 bases and J gave up 5 bases; unmatched junction bases: 15. This CDR3 spans 19 amino acids. This chain's CDR3 is CASSLGNVYGQGGTGELFF. CDR3 coding DNA: TGTGCCAGCAGCTTGGGTAATGTGTACGGACAGGGAGGAACCGGGGAGCTGTTTTTT.

This clone was counted a single time. Written as DNA, the CDR3 is TGTGCCAGCAGCTTAGACCGGACAGGGTTTGGCTACACCTTC. Protein sequence: CASSLDRTGFGYTF. This chain joins TRBV7-2 and TRBJ1-2; TRBD1 matches 8 bases. V trimming: 1 base; J trimming: 7 bases; junction bases outside the gene matches: 5. This CDR3 has 14 residues. Germline CDR1 reads SGHTA; CDR2 reads FQGNSA.

The rearrangement links TRBV23-1 to TRBJ2-4; D is unresolved. TRBV23-1 is designated an ORF whose function remains uncertain. The CDR3 runs to 14 residues. The germline V and J ends were trimmed by 6 bases and 0 bases, with 9 bases remaining between them. CDR3 loop: CASSRVIAKNIQYF. The CDR3, as DNA: TGCGCCAGCAGCCGGGTTATAGCCAAAAACATTCAGTACTTC.

This clone was counted a single time. The chain combines TRBV6-2 or TRBV6-3 with TRBJ2-3; D is ambiguous. The CDR3 has 14 amino acids. Germline CDR1 and CDR2: MNHEY and SVGEGT. The V and J ends lost 0 bases and 2 bases respectively, with 6 bases between them. CDR3 sequence reads: CASSYSHTTDTQYF. The CDR3 region has the DNA TGTGCCAGCAGTTACTCCCACACCACAGATACGCAGTATTTT.

This clone was detected only a few times. The chain joins TRBV10-2 to TRBJ1-6, with D hard to call. The V gene's germline CDR1 is WSHSY and CDR2 SAAADI. The CDR3 length is 14 residues. V lost 6 bases and J lost 4, with 10 bases in between. CDR3 region: CASRKREYNSPLHF. The DNA of the CDR3 is TGCGCCAGCAGAAAAAGGGAGTATAATTCACCCCTCCACTTT.

This rearrangement joins TRBV7-8 to TRBJ2-1; TRBD2 might be the D (6 bases). V was shortened by 5 bases and J by 5 bases, with 13 bases between the two germline ends. Germline V CDR1 and CDR2: SGHVS, FQNEAQ. This CDR3 comprises 14 residues. For the CDR3, the DNA is TGTGCCAGCAGCACTAGCAAGGCTCACAATGAGCAGTTCTTC. Its translation: CASSTSKAHNEQFF.